This T cell receptor beta chain is drawn from a study of blood T cell repertoires in COVID-19. Trimming took 5 bases from V and 8 from J; bases not matched to a gene: 14. Per germline, CDR1 SGHNT and CDR2 YENEEA. The CDR3 loop spans 16 amino acids. The method was immunoSEQ multiplex PCR; TCRdb's version includes in-frame clones alone and lacks a portion of them. This table holds approximately 200,000 clones, less than 85% found once. Seattle patient enrollment occurred during active infection, with longitudinal follow-up thereafter. The chain carries TRBV11-3 and TRBJ2-1; 8 bases line up with TRBD2. The TCR comes from a woman aged 80 or over with COVID-19, enrolled during active disease. Sequenced material: peripheral blood. CDR3 nucleotides: TGTGCCAGCAGCCGCGGCGGGACTAGAGACCTCCATGAGCAGTTCTTC. Its protein product is CASSRGGTRDLHEQFF.